This T cell receptor beta chain was captured in a study of blood T cell repertoires in COVID-19. Profiled with immunoSEQ multiplex PCR; TCRdb holds only in-frame clones, not every one. Of approximately 44,000 clones in the sample, about 92% were seen once. J lost 7 bases, V lost 3 bases, and 3 bases had no gene match. This CDR3 region has 12 residues. The germline gives CDR1 MDHEN, CDR2 SYDVKM. The J gene is TRBJ2-7, the V gene TRBV28; 7 bases are a match to TRBD2. This receptor was taken from a man aged 50-59 years with COVID-19, enrolled during active disease. Material for sequencing was peripheral blood. CDR3 in amino acids: CASSLGEGEQYF. CDR3 coding DNA: TGTGCCAGCAGTTTGGGGGAGGGGGAGCAGTACTTC.